A single sample gave rise to the 4 T cell receptor beta chains below, sequenced in a study of shared clonotypes between healthy human individuals. Only in-frame clones appear in the TCRdb table, and some are missing; sequencing was by immunoSEQ multiplex PCR. The sample shows approximately 2.5 million clones, more than 90% of them seen only once. The sequencing input was naive CD4+ T cells sorted from blood. The subset was: CD45RA+ positively selected. The receptors here all came from a man aged 18 to 29 in good health.

This clone has just one count. The chain carries TRBV27 and TRBJ2-7; 8 positions agree with TRBD2. V trimming: 7 bases; J trimming: 0 bases; junction bases outside the gene matches: 14. The CDR3 is made up of 17 amino acids. The germline V gene has CDR1 MNHEY and CDR2 SMNVEV (reference sequence). CDR3 sequence (DNA): TGTGCCAGCACCTTAAGGCACAGCGGGGGAAACTCCTACGAGCAGTACTTC. Residues: CASTLRHSGGNSYEQYF.

The rearrangement uses TRBV7-9 and TRBJ2-3; 14 bases line up with TRBD2. The germline V gene encodes CDR1 SEHNR and CDR2 FQNEAQ (reference sequence). The V segment lost 7 bases and the J segment 6 bases; nucleotides outside the gene matches: 12. This CDR3 spans 17 amino acids. This CDR3 reads CASTGMGLAGVGDTQYF. Here the CDR3 DNA reads TGTGCCAGCACCGGGATGGGACTAGCGGGAGTCGGTGATACGCAGTATTTT. The whole variable domain, remainder taken from reference TRBV7-9 and TRBJ2-3, is DTGVSQNPRHKITKRGQNVTFRCDPISEHNRLYWYRQTLGQGPEFLTYFQNEAQLEKSRLLSDRFSAERPKGSFSTLEIQRTEQGDSAMYLCASTGMGLAGVGDTQYFGPGTRLTVL.

The V gene is TRBV10-3, the J gene TRBJ2-3; no clear D. CDR1 is ENHRY and CDR2 is SYGVKD in the germline V gene. V lost 7 bases and J 1 base, leaving 6 bases between the germline ends. CDR3 length: 12 residues. The CDR3 is CAIKDGTDTQYF. The CDR3 DNA reads as TGTGCCATCAAGGACGGCACAGATACGCAGTATTTT.

A word on this clone: This CDR3 is also generated by other DNA sequences in the sample. The chain uses TRBV10-3 and TRBJ1-5; D is unclear. The CDR3 length is 15 residues. The germline CDR1 and CDR2 sequences are ENHRY and SYGVKD. The V gene lost 3 bases and the J gene lost 2 bases, with 11 bases spanning the gap. The CDR3 nucleotides read TGTGCCATCAGTGATGAGGGAAGGGGCAATCAGCCCCAGCATTTT. It encodes CAISDEGRGNQPQHF.